The TCR beta chain described here comes from a study of cytomegalovirus exposure and HLA in healthy donors. Looking at the study overall: The approximately 130 validation repertoires matched the 666 first-cohort repertoires in platform, a later analysis reported.

Concerning this clone itself: Its cognate antigen is unknown.

The method was immunoSEQ multiplex PCR; TCRdb's version includes in-frame clones alone and lacks a portion of them. Of around 300,000 clones listed, approximately 83% are singletons. Study-level findings and limits: A few CMV-associated chains were confirmed in vitro to be specific for CMV antigens.

The CDR3 contains 16 residues. The germline CDR1 and CDR2 sequences are MNHEY and SVGAGI. V shed 1 base, J shed 4 bases, and the junction held 5 bases outside the gene matches. The J gene is TRBJ2-1, the V gene TRBV6-5; 9 nucleotides align to TRBD2. Material for sequencing was PBMCs. This receptor was obtained from a woman under 30 in good health and CMV-seronegative. CDR3 in amino acids: CASSYYLAGIYNEQFF. The CDR3 DNA sequence: TGTGCCAGCAGTTACTACCTAGCGGGGATTTACAATGAGCAGTTCTTC.